This T cell receptor beta chain was profiled in a study of shared clonotypes between healthy human individuals. It was CD45RO-negative cells, positively selected for CCR7, that made up naive CD8 cells, with terminally differentiated effector memory CD45RA+ cells excluded. V was trimmed by 5 bases and J by 0 bases, leaving 11 bases between them. Per the germline V gene, CDR1 is MNHEY and CDR2 is SMNVEV (reference sequence). The CDR3 covers 14 residues. Study results and limitations: For naive CD4 cells, approximately 4.7% of clonotypes were shared across a handful of donors. Rarefaction curves obtained for sorted subsets showed sequencing incomplete despite large depth.

Per the original data handling: As immunoSEQ supplied junction-only sequences (without quality scores), filtering differed. Sequencing used immunoSEQ multiplex PCR; TCRdb keeps in-frame clones, though not all of them. V, J and clone size were drawn from that table, and D and trimming were deduced from the DNA. Here the sample spans some 800,000 clones, around 93% being singletons. On this clone: Antigen: not known. Other DNA sequences from this sample encode an identical CDR3 as well.

The J gene is TRBJ2-7, the V gene TRBV27; D unclear. Sample: naive CD8+ T cells sorted from blood. This clonotype was obtained from a man aged 25-40 years in good health. CDR3 nucleotides: TGTGCCAGCAGTCTCGGACGGAGCTCCTACGAGCAGTACTTC. Its translation: CASSLGRSSYEQYF.